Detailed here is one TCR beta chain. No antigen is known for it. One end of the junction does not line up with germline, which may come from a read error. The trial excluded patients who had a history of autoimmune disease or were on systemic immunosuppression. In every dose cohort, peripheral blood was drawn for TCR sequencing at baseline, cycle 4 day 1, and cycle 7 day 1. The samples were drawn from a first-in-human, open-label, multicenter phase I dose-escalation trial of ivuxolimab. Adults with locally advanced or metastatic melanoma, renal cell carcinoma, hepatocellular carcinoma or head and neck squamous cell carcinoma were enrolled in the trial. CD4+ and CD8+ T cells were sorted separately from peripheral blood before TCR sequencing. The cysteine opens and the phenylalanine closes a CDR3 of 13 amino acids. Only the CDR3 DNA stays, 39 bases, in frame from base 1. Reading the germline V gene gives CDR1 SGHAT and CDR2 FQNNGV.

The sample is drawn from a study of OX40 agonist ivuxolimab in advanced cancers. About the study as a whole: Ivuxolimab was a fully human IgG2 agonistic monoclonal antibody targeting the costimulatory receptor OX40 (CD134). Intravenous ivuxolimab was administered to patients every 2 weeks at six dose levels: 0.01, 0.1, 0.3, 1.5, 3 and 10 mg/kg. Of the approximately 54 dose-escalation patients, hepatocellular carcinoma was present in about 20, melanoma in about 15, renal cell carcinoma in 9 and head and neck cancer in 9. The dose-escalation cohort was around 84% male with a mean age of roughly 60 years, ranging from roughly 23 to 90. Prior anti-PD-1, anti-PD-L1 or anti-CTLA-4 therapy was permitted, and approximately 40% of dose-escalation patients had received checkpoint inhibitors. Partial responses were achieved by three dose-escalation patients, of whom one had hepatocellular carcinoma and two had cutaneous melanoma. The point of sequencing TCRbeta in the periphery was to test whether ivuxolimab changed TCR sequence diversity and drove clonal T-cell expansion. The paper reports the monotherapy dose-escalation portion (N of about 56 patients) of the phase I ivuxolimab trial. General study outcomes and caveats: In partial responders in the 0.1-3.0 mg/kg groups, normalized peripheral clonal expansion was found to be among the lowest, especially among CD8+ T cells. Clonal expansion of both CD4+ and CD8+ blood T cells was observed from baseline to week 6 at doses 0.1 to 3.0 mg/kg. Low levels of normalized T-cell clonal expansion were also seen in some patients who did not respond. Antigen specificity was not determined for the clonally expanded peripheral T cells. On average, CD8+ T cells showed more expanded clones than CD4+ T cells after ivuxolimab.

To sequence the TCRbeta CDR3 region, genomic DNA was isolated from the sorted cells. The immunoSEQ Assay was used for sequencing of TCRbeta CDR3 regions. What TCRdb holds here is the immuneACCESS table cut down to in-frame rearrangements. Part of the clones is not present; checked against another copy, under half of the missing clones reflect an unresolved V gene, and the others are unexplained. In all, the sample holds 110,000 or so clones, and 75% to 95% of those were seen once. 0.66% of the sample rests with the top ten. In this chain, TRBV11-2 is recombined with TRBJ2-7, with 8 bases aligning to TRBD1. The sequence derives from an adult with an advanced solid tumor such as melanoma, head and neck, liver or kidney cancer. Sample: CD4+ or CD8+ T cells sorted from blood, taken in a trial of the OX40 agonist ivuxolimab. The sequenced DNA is TGTGCCAGCAGCTTAGAACAGGGGGGCTCCTGTTCCTTC. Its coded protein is CASSLEQGGSCSF.